This is a list of T cell receptor beta chains from one sample in a study of graft-versus-host responses after intestinal transplantation. Assay: immunoSEQ multiplex PCR; the TCRdb copy retains only in-frame clones and omits some. The data contain roughly 28,000 clones, about 92% of them singletons. The source material was PBMCs, sampled approximately 69 days after intestinal transplant. The receptor source for this set is a human patient who received an intestinal transplant, so some T cells may come from the graft donor. CDR3s include the opening cysteine and the closing phenylalanine or tryptophan. Fields, in order: clone size, CDR3 length, J gene, D gene, V gene, CDR3 DNA, CDR3 protein. The D gene is left open where the match is weak. Clone sizes are given selectively: once, few, many, or a class where the clone is expanded.

clone_size: -
cdr3_length: 12
j_call: TRBJ2-1
d_call: -
v_call: TRBV19
cdr3_nt: TGTGCCACCGCGCGGGTCTACAATGAGCAGTTCTTC
cdr3_aa: CATARVYNEQFF

clone_size: once
cdr3_length: 15
j_call: TRBJ2-3
d_call: TRBD2
v_call: TRBV9
cdr3_nt: TGTGCCAGCAGCGTAGGACTAGCGGGGGCCGATACGCAGTATTTT
cdr3_aa: CASSVGLAGADTQYF

clone_size: -
cdr3_length: 13
j_call: TRBJ2-7
d_call: -
v_call: TRBV11-3
cdr3_nt: TGTGCCAGCAGCTTAGGCCGGACCTACGAGCAGTACTTC
cdr3_aa: CASSLGRTYEQYF

clone_size: -
cdr3_length: 15
j_call: TRBJ2-2
d_call: -
v_call: TRBV4-1
cdr3_nt: TGCGCCAGCAGCCAAGTTGCGGGGGCCGCCGGGGAGCTGTTTTTT
cdr3_aa: CASSQVAGAAGELFF

clone_size: -
cdr3_length: 17
j_call: TRBJ1-5
d_call: -
v_call: TRBV2
cdr3_nt: TGTGCCAGCAGTGAGCCCTGGTTGTCGGGAAACCATCAGCCCCAGCATTTT
cdr3_aa: CASSEPWLSGNHQPQHF

clone_size: -
cdr3_length: 16
j_call: TRBJ2-5
d_call: -
v_call: TRBV7-9
cdr3_nt: TGTGCCAGCAGCTTAGATTCAGGCAGGAACCAAGAGACCCAGTACTTC
cdr3_aa: CASSLDSGRNQETQYF

clone_size: -
cdr3_length: 16
j_call: TRBJ1-6
d_call: -
v_call: TRBV7-8
cdr3_nt: TGTGCCAGCAGCTTAATCGGTCAGGCGATAAATTCACCCCTCCACTTT
cdr3_aa: CASSLIGQAINSPLHF

clone_size: -
cdr3_length: 12
j_call: TRBJ1-2
d_call: -
v_call: TRBV5-4
cdr3_nt: TGTGCCAGCGGGTCCCTGAGGTGGGGCTACACCTTC
cdr3_aa: CASGSLRWGYTF

clone_size: -
cdr3_length: 16
j_call: TRBJ2-3
d_call: TRBD2
v_call: TRBV6-1
cdr3_nt: TGTGCCAGCAGTGCGCCCGGGGGGGAAGGCACAGATACGCAGTATTTT
cdr3_aa: CASSAPGGEGTDTQYF

clone_size: -
cdr3_length: 11
j_call: TRBJ1-1
d_call: -
v_call: TRBV20-1
cdr3_nt: TGCAGTGTCCCCGTTGGCACTGAAGCTTTCTTT
cdr3_aa: CSVPVGTEAFF

clone_size: -
cdr3_length: 13
j_call: TRBJ1-2
d_call: -
v_call: TRBV7-9
cdr3_nt: TGTGCCAGCAGCTTATTCCCTTTCTATGGCTACACCTTC
cdr3_aa: CASSLFPFYGYTF

clone_size: -
cdr3_length: 16
j_call: TRBJ2-1
d_call: -
v_call: TRBV7-8
cdr3_nt: TGTGCCAGCAGCTTAGCGGGGCAGATGATTTACAATGAGCAGTTCTTC
cdr3_aa: CASSLAGQMIYNEQFF

clone_size: -
cdr3_length: 16
j_call: TRBJ2-7
d_call: -
v_call: TRBV4-1
cdr3_nt: TGCGCCAGCAGCCAGGCTGCCGGGACTCCCTCCTACGAGCAGTACTTC
cdr3_aa: CASSQAAGTPSYEQYF

clone_size: -
cdr3_length: 14
j_call: TRBJ1-1
d_call: -
v_call: TRBV6-4
cdr3_nt: TGTGCCAGCAGTGACTCAGGGACCTCCACTGAAGCTTTCTTT
cdr3_aa: CASSDSGTSTEAFF

clone_size: -
cdr3_length: 11
j_call: TRBJ2-1
d_call: -
v_call: TRBV10-2
cdr3_nt: TGCGCCAGCAGTGAGGGTAATGAGCAGTTCTTC
cdr3_aa: CASSEGNEQFF

clone_size: -
cdr3_length: 12
j_call: TRBJ2-7
d_call: TRBD2
v_call: TRBV19
cdr3_nt: TGTGCCAGTAGTATCGGACTAGACGAGCAGTACTTC
cdr3_aa: CASSIGLDEQYF

clone_size: -
cdr3_length: 14
j_call: TRBJ2-7
d_call: -
v_call: TRBV28
cdr3_nt: TGTGCCAGCACCCCCGCCGGGACCCACTACGAGCAGTACTTC
cdr3_aa: CASTPAGTHYEQYF

clone_size: -
cdr3_length: 12
j_call: TRBJ1-2
d_call: -
v_call: TRBV19
cdr3_nt: TGTGCCAGTATGTCGGGGTACTATGGCTACACCTTC
cdr3_aa: CASMSGYYGYTF

clone_size: -
cdr3_length: 13
j_call: TRBJ2-7
d_call: -
v_call: TRBV4-1
cdr3_nt: TGCGCCAGCAGTCAGCTAAGTCGCTACGGGCAGTACTTC
cdr3_aa: CASSQLSRYGQYF

clone_size: -
cdr3_length: 15
j_call: TRBJ1-5
d_call: TRBD1
v_call: TRBV6-1
cdr3_nt: TGTGCCAGCAGTGAAGAGACAGGGTGGAATCAGCCCCAGCATTTT
cdr3_aa: CASSEETGWNQPQHF

clone_size: -
cdr3_length: 17
j_call: TRBJ2-5
d_call: TRBD1
v_call: TRBV4-1
cdr3_nt: TGCGCCAGCAGCCAAGAAGGGACAGGGCAGAACCAAGAGACCCAGTACTTC
cdr3_aa: CASSQEGTGQNQETQYF

clone_size: -
cdr3_length: 12
j_call: TRBJ1-5
d_call: TRBD1
v_call: TRBV6-6
cdr3_nt: TGTGCCAGCGCGGACAGGCGCAGTCCCCAGCATTTT
cdr3_aa: CASADRRSPQHF

clone_size: -
cdr3_length: 16
j_call: TRBJ2-1
d_call: TRBD2
v_call: TRBV7-6
cdr3_nt: TGTGCCAGCAGCGGAGCGGGGGGGCATTCCTACAATGAGCAGTTCTTC
cdr3_aa: CASSGAGGHSYNEQFF

clone_size: -
cdr3_length: 12
j_call: TRBJ2-5
d_call: -
v_call: TRBV7-2
cdr3_nt: TGTGCCAGCAGCTTTGGGCAAGAGACCCAGTACTTC
cdr3_aa: CASSFGQETQYF

clone_size: -
cdr3_length: 14
j_call: TRBJ2-2
d_call: -
v_call: TRBV27
cdr3_nt: TGTGCCAGCAGTTATGGATGGAACACCGGGGAGCTGTTTTTT
cdr3_aa: CASSYGWNTGELFF

clone_size: -
cdr3_length: 13
j_call: TRBJ1-2
d_call: -
v_call: TRBV30
cdr3_nt: TGTGCCTGGACACTCGGACAGAACTATGGCTACACCTTC
cdr3_aa: CAWTLGQNYGYTF

clone_size: -
cdr3_length: 12
j_call: TRBJ2-1
d_call: -
v_call: TRBV6-5
cdr3_nt: TGTGCCAGCAGTTCTCCGGGGAATGAGCAGTTCTTC
cdr3_aa: CASSSPGNEQFF

clone_size: -
cdr3_length: 12
j_call: TRBJ2-3
d_call: TRBD1
v_call: TRBV7-8
cdr3_nt: TGTGCCACCCGACAGGGCGCAGATACGCAGTATTTT
cdr3_aa: CATRQGADTQYF

clone_size: -
cdr3_length: 14
j_call: TRBJ1-1
d_call: -
v_call: TRBV28
cdr3_nt: TGTGCCAGCAGTCCTAGGGGTCGGAGCACTGAAGCTTTCTTT
cdr3_aa: CASSPRGRSTEAFF

clone_size: -
cdr3_length: 14
j_call: TRBJ2-7
d_call: TRBD1
v_call: TRBV7-8
cdr3_nt: TGTGCCAGCAGCTCAAACAGGGGCTCGGACGAGCAGTACTTC
cdr3_aa: CASSSNRGSDEQYF

clone_size: -
cdr3_length: 14
j_call: TRBJ1-1
d_call: -
v_call: TRBV9
cdr3_nt: TGTGCCAGCAGTGCGGCCCTTCTAGGCACTGAAGCTTTCTTT
cdr3_aa: CASSAALLGTEAFF

clone_size: -
cdr3_length: 15
j_call: TRBJ2-7
d_call: TRBD2
v_call: TRBV7-7
cdr3_nt: TGCGCCAGCAGCCCCGGTTTGGAGCGGGATTACGAGCAGCACTTC
cdr3_aa: CASSPGLERDYEQHF

clone_size: -
cdr3_length: 16
j_call: TRBJ1-5
d_call: -
v_call: TRBV7-2
cdr3_nt: TGTGCCAGCAGCTTAGTCGGGGGTTCGGGCAATCAGCCCCAGCATTTT
cdr3_aa: CASSLVGGSGNQPQHF

clone_size: -
cdr3_length: 15
j_call: TRBJ1-2
d_call: TRBD1
v_call: TRBV6-1
cdr3_nt: TGTGCCAGCAGCCAAAGCCGGGACAGTAACTATGGCTACACCTTC
cdr3_aa: CASSQSRDSNYGYTF

clone_size: -
cdr3_length: 16
j_call: TRBJ2-7
d_call: TRBD1
v_call: TRBV2
cdr3_nt: TGTGCCAGCAGTGAAGGGTATTTGGACAGGGGCAACGAGCAGTACTTC
cdr3_aa: CASSEGYLDRGNEQYF

clone_size: -
cdr3_length: 14
j_call: TRBJ2-2
d_call: -
v_call: TRBV6-1
cdr3_nt: TGTGCCAGCTACGTGACAGTCTCCACCGGGGAGCTGTTTTTT
cdr3_aa: CASYVTVSTGELFF

clone_size: -
cdr3_length: 11
j_call: TRBJ2-7
d_call: -
v_call: TRBV5-5
cdr3_nt: TGTGCCAGCAGCAGGGGGTACGAGCAGTACTTC
cdr3_aa: CASSRGYEQYF

clone_size: -
cdr3_length: 14
j_call: TRBJ2-7
d_call: -
v_call: TRBV6-1
cdr3_nt: TGTGCCAGCAGTGTAATCGACTCCTCCTACGAGCAGTACTTC
cdr3_aa: CASSVIDSSYEQYF

clone_size: -
cdr3_length: 14
j_call: TRBJ1-5
d_call: -
v_call: TRBV9
cdr3_nt: TGTGCCAGCAGCGTTGGGACAAGTAATCAGCCCCAGCATTTT
cdr3_aa: CASSVGTSNQPQHF

clone_size: -
cdr3_length: 14
j_call: TRBJ1-5
d_call: -
v_call: TRBV10-2
cdr3_nt: TGCGCCAGCAGTACGGGGGATAGCAATCAGCCCCAGCATTTT
cdr3_aa: CASSTGDSNQPQHF

clone_size: -
cdr3_length: 14
j_call: TRBJ1-1
d_call: TRBD1
v_call: TRBV29-1
cdr3_nt: TGCAGCGTCGACTTGACAGGGGGCGGTACTGAAGCTTTCTTT
cdr3_aa: CSVDLTGGGTEAFF

clone_size: -
cdr3_length: 19
j_call: TRBJ1-5
d_call: TRBD1
v_call: TRBV28
cdr3_nt: TGTGCCAGCACCCCCCGACCGGGACAGGGGCCTTTTAGCAATCAGCCCCAGCATTTT
cdr3_aa: CASTPRPGQGPFSNQPQHF

clone_size: -
cdr3_length: 13
j_call: TRBJ2-1
d_call: -
v_call: TRBV19
cdr3_nt: TGTGCCAGTCTCTCTCTACAATACAATGAGCAGTTCTTC
cdr3_aa: CASLSLQYNEQFF

clone_size: -
cdr3_length: 13
j_call: TRBJ2-1
d_call: -
v_call: TRBV28
cdr3_nt: TGTGCCAGCCGACAGCTAGTCAACAATGAGCAGTTCTTC
cdr3_aa: CASRQLVNNEQFF

clone_size: -
cdr3_length: 15
j_call: TRBJ2-3
d_call: TRBD2
v_call: TRBV6-4
cdr3_nt: TGTGCCAGCAGTCCCGAGCGGGGGGCGGCAGATACGCAGTATTTT
cdr3_aa: CASSPERGAADTQYF

clone_size: -
cdr3_length: 16
j_call: TRBJ2-1
d_call: -
v_call: TRBV29-1
cdr3_nt: TGCAGCGTTGAAGATAAGAGGCGGATATCCTACAATGAGCAGTTCTTC
cdr3_aa: CSVEDKRRISYNEQFF

clone_size: -
cdr3_length: 16
j_call: TRBJ2-2
d_call: TRBD2
v_call: TRBV27
cdr3_nt: TGTGCCAGCGGTCTAAGCGGGAGCGCCCCCGGCGGGGAGCTGTTTTTT
cdr3_aa: CASGLSGSAPGGELFF

clone_size: -
cdr3_length: 15
j_call: TRBJ2-7
d_call: -
v_call: TRBV5-1
cdr3_nt: TGCGCCAGCAGCTTGGGGCAGGGGTTCGCCTACGAGCAGTACTTC
cdr3_aa: CASSLGQGFAYEQYF

clone_size: -
cdr3_length: 14
j_call: TRBJ2-1
d_call: TRBD2
v_call: TRBV27
cdr3_nt: TGTGCCAGCAGTTGGCTAGCGGGGGACAATGAGCAGTTCTTC
cdr3_aa: CASSWLAGDNEQFF

clone_size: -
cdr3_length: 13
j_call: TRBJ1-6
d_call: -
v_call: TRBV27
cdr3_nt: TGTGCCAGCAGGACAGTAACTAATTCACCCCTCCACTTT
cdr3_aa: CASRTVTNSPLHF

clone_size: -
cdr3_length: 15
j_call: TRBJ2-7
d_call: TRBD1
v_call: TRBV5-1
cdr3_nt: TGCGCCAGCAGCCCCATGGGGACAGAATCCTACGAGCAGTACTTC
cdr3_aa: CASSPMGTESYEQYF

clone_size: -
cdr3_length: 15
j_call: TRBJ2-5
d_call: -
v_call: TRBV7-9
cdr3_nt: TGTGCCAGCAGCTTTGCCTGGACTTACTTGGAGACCCAGTACTTC
cdr3_aa: CASSFAWTYLETQYF

clone_size: -
cdr3_length: 14
j_call: TRBJ2-2
d_call: -
v_call: TRBV18
cdr3_nt: TGTGCCAGCTCACGGGTCGAGGTCGGCGGGGAGCTGTTTTTT
cdr3_aa: CASSRVEVGGELFF

clone_size: -
cdr3_length: 15
j_call: TRBJ1-2
d_call: -
v_call: TRBV5-1
cdr3_nt: TGCGCCAGCAGCTCCGTTTACGGAGGGAGTTATGGCTACACCTTC
cdr3_aa: CASSSVYGGSYGYTF